This T cell receptor beta chain originates from a study of long-term antiretroviral therapy in people with HIV. The CDR3 spans 13 residues. CDR1 is SGHKS, CDR2 YYEKEE, per germline (reference sequence). As concerns this clone: The junction does not match germline at one end; this may be a read error.

Samples were assayed with immunoSEQ v3.0 at survey level. Sequencing of each sample targeted about 40,000-50,000 T-cell genomes. Sequencing was performed with immunoSEQ multiplex PCR; in TCRdb, only in-frame clones are kept and a portion is missing. Of around 30,000 clones listed, 85% are singletons. The starting material was unsorted PBMCs, obtained about 3.5 years after starting antiretroviral therapy. The sequence was collected from a man aged 18 to 30 with HIV. The chain combines TRBV5-5 with TRBJ2-7; 9 bases line up with TRBD1. The CDR3 DNA sequence: TGTGCCAGCAGCTTCTGGGGGACAGGGAGGAAGGACTTC. Translating gives CASSFWGTGRKDF.